These T cell receptor beta chains were read from a single sample in a study of blood T cell repertoires in COVID-19. The method was immunoSEQ multiplex PCR; TCRdb's version includes in-frame clones alone and lacks a portion of them. Here the sample spans about 85,000 clones, 90% being singletons. Material: peripheral blood. These receptors were taken from a woman over 75 with active or convalescent COVID-19. The CDR3 runs from the conserved cysteine through the conserved F or W. The order of the fields is J gene, V gene, D gene, clone size, CDR3 protein, CDR3 DNA. D genes are given only for firm matches. Clone size, where shown, is once, few, many, or a class for clones that have expanded.

J gene: TRBJ2-7; V gene: TRBV5-1; D gene: .; clone size: .; CDR3 protein: CASSRRFEGRYEQYF; CDR3 DNA: TGCGCCAGCAGCCGGCGATTTGAAGGGAGGTACGAGCAGTACTTC
J gene: TRBJ2-7; V gene: TRBV27; D gene: .; clone size: .; CDR3 protein: CASSLGGQGGEQYF; CDR3 DNA: TGTGCCAGCAGTTTGGGGGGGCAAGGAGGCGAGCAGTACTTC
J gene: TRBJ2-2; V gene: TRBV5-1; D gene: .; clone size: .; CDR3 protein: CASSLETDTGELFF; CDR3 DNA: TGCGCCAGCAGCTTGGAGACAGACACCGGGGAGCTGTTTTTT
J gene: TRBJ2-1; V gene: TRBV5-1; D gene: TRBD2; clone size: once; CDR3 protein: CASSPAGGYEQFF; CDR3 DNA: TGCGCCAGCAGCCCGGCGGGGGGCTATGAGCAGTTCTTC
J gene: TRBJ2-1; V gene: TRBV11-2; D gene: TRBD2; clone size: .; CDR3 protein: CASSSRTSGRTDYNEQFF; CDR3 DNA: TGTGCCAGCAGCTCGAGGACTAGCGGGAGAACGGACTACAATGAGCAGTTCTTC
J gene: TRBJ2-7; V gene: TRBV29-1; D gene: TRBD1; clone size: .; CDR3 protein: CSVGRQGEKQYF; CDR3 DNA: TGCAGCGTTGGAAGACAGGGGGAAAAGCAGTACTTC
J gene: TRBJ1-1; V gene: TRBV7-2; D gene: .; clone size: .; CDR3 protein: CASRITGTDATEAFF; CDR3 DNA: TGTGCCAGCAGGATCACCGGGACTGACGCGACTGAAGCTTTCTTT
J gene: TRBJ2-7; V gene: TRBV18; D gene: .; clone size: .; CDR3 protein: CASSPSSSYEQYF; CDR3 DNA: TGTGCCAGCTCACCATCCAGCTCCTACGAGCAGTACTTC
J gene: TRBJ1-1; V gene: TRBV30; D gene: .; clone size: .; CDR3 protein: CAWSAIRTRVVEAFF; CDR3 DNA: TGTGCCTGGAGTGCAATCCGGACTCGGGTGGTTGAAGCTTTCTTT
J gene: TRBJ1-4; V gene: TRBV15; D gene: .; clone size: .; CDR3 protein: CATKQGSKTNEKLFF; CDR3 DNA: TGTGCCACCAAACAGGGTAGTAAAACTAATGAAAAACTGTTTTTT
J gene: TRBJ2-3; V gene: TRBV21-1; D gene: .; clone size: .; CDR3 protein: CASSKATSGSFRDTQYF; CDR3 DNA: TGTGCCAGCAGCAAAGCGACTAGCGGGAGTTTCAGAGATACGCAGTATTTT
J gene: TRBJ2-7; V gene: TRBV9; D gene: .; clone size: .; CDR3 protein: CASSVADRTLSEQYF; CDR3 DNA: TGTGCCAGCAGCGTAGCTGACAGGACACTGAGCGAGCAGTACTTC
J gene: TRBJ1-1; V gene: TRBV24-1; D gene: TRBD1; clone size: .; CDR3 protein: CATSDSGTGRNRAFF; CDR3 DNA: TGTGCCACCAGTGACTCCGGGACAGGGCGAAACCGGGCTTTCTTT
J gene: TRBJ1-5; V gene: TRBV18; D gene: .; clone size: .; CDR3 protein: CASSPNRDNQPQHF; CDR3 DNA: TGTGCCAGCTCGCCGAACAGGGACAATCAGCCCCAGCATTTT
J gene: TRBJ1-6; V gene: TRBV9; D gene: TRBD1; clone size: .; CDR3 protein: CASSGWLDRGLSPLHF; CDR3 DNA: TGTGCCAGCAGCGGATGGTTGGACAGGGGGCTATCACCCCTCCACTTT
J gene: TRBJ1-5; V gene: TRBV19; D gene: .; clone size: .; CDR3 protein: CASTDGRLVLPKPQHF; CDR3 DNA: TGTGCCAGTACCGATGGAAGACTGGTCCTCCCCAAGCCCCAGCATTTT
J gene: TRBJ2-3; V gene: TRBV14; D gene: TRBD2; clone size: .; CDR3 protein: CASSQGTSGYLTDTQYF; CDR3 DNA: TGTGCCAGCAGCCAAGGGACTAGCGGGTACCTCACAGATACGCAGTATTTT
J gene: TRBJ1-2; V gene: TRBV28; D gene: .; clone size: .; CDR3 protein: CASSFRGGYGYTF; CDR3 DNA: TGTGCCAGCAGTTTTAGGGGGGGCTATGGCTACACCTTC
J gene: TRBJ2-7; V gene: TRBV5-1; D gene: .; clone size: .; CDR3 protein: CASSFTSAQLEGQYF; CDR3 DNA: TGCGCCAGCAGCTTTACCTCGGCCCAACTAGAAGGGCAGTACTTC
J gene: TRBJ2-3; V gene: TRBV29-1; D gene: .; clone size: .; CDR3 protein: CSADDRDTDTQYF; CDR3 DNA: TGCAGCGCCGATGACAGAGACACAGATACGCAGTATTTT
J gene: TRBJ1-3; V gene: TRBV7-2; D gene: .; clone size: .; CDR3 protein: CASSLRQGNTIYF; CDR3 DNA: TGTGCCAGCAGCTTAAGACAGGGAAACACCATATATTTT
J gene: TRBJ1-1; V gene: TRBV12-5; D gene: TRBD1; clone size: .; CDR3 protein: CASGLPRDRATEAFF; CDR3 DNA: TGTGCTAGTGGTTTGCCCCGGGACAGGGCCACTGAAGCTTTCTTT
J gene: TRBJ2-3; V gene: TRBV2; D gene: TRBD1; clone size: .; CDR3 protein: CASSARGHADTQYF; CDR3 DNA: TGTGCCAGCAGTGCCAGGGGGCACGCAGATACGCAGTATTTT
J gene: TRBJ1-1; V gene: TRBV7-2; D gene: TRBD1; clone size: .; CDR3 protein: CASSLLGGENTEAFF; CDR3 DNA: TGTGCCAGCAGCCTCCTAGGGGGCGAGAACACTGAAGCTTTCTTT
J gene: TRBJ1-1; V gene: TRBV29-1; D gene: TRBD1; clone size: once; CDR3 protein: CSVQDRLNTEAFF; CDR3 DNA: TGCAGCGTCCAGGACAGGTTGAACACTGAAGCTTTCTTT
J gene: TRBJ2-2; V gene: TRBV3-1/TRBV3-2; D gene: TRBD2; clone size: once; CDR3 protein: CASTGLPNTGELFF; CDR3 DNA: TGTGCCAGCACGGGACTACCGAACACCGGGGAGCTGTTTTTT
J gene: TRBJ1-6; V gene: TRBV27; D gene: .; clone size: .; CDR3 protein: CASSFTAATNSPLHF; CDR3 DNA: TGTGCCAGCAGTTTTACGGCAGCGACTAATTCACCCCTCCACTTT
J gene: TRBJ2-7; V gene: TRBV29-1; D gene: TRBD2; clone size: .; CDR3 protein: CSVAGIAGVGEQYF; CDR3 DNA: TGCAGCGTCGCCGGTATAGCGGGAGTGGGTGAGCAGTACTTC
J gene: TRBJ1-5; V gene: TRBV20-1; D gene: .; clone size: .; CDR3 protein: CSASSGTTSQQPQHF; CDR3 DNA: TGCAGTGCTAGTTCCGGGACAACATCCCAACAGCCCCAGCATTTT
J gene: TRBJ1-2; V gene: TRBV19; D gene: TRBD1; clone size: .; CDR3 protein: CASSAAGTAYGYTF; CDR3 DNA: TGTGCCAGTAGTGCCGCCGGGACAGCCTATGGCTACACCTTC
J gene: TRBJ2-2; V gene: TRBV7-9; D gene: .; clone size: few; CDR3 protein: CASSFFSSRENTGELFF; CDR3 DNA: TGTGCCAGCAGCTTTTTTTCGAGCAGGGAAAACACCGGGGAGCTGTTTTTT
J gene: TRBJ2-1; V gene: TRBV7-8; D gene: TRBD2; clone size: .; CDR3 protein: CASSPLAKLADEQFF; CDR3 DNA: TGTGCCAGCAGCCCCTTGGCAAAACTAGCGGATGAGCAGTTCTTC
J gene: TRBJ2-1; V gene: TRBV10-1; D gene: .; clone size: few; CDR3 protein: CASSEPVCGNHYNEQFF; CDR3 DNA: TGCGCCAGCAGTGAGCCTGTCTGCGGGAACCACTACAATGAGCAGTTCTTC
J gene: TRBJ2-1; V gene: TRBV6-2/TRBV6-3; D gene: TRBD2; clone size: .; CDR3 protein: CASSYRIATSGNNEQFF; CDR3 DNA: TGTGCCAGCAGTTACCGGATAGCAACTAGCGGCAATAATGAGCAGTTCTTC
J gene: TRBJ1-5; V gene: TRBV3-1/TRBV3-2; D gene: .; clone size: .; CDR3 protein: CASSQHSNQPQHF; CDR3 DNA: TGTGCCAGCAGCCAACATAGCAATCAGCCCCAGCATTTT
J gene: TRBJ2-5; V gene: TRBV7-2; D gene: .; clone size: .; CDR3 protein: CASSLLFSAVETQYF; CDR3 DNA: TGTGCCAGCAGCTTATTGTTTAGCGCCGTTGAGACCCAGTACTTC
J gene: TRBJ1-2; V gene: TRBV3-1/TRBV3-2; D gene: .; clone size: .; CDR3 protein: CASSQRAGSYGYTF; CDR3 DNA: TGTGCCAGCAGCCAAAGGGCGGGGTCCTATGGCTACACCTTC
J gene: TRBJ2-3; V gene: TRBV11-2; D gene: .; clone size: .; CDR3 protein: CASSLVRLGQRTDTQYF; CDR3 DNA: TGTGCCAGCAGCTTAGTCCGGTTGGGACAACGCACAGATACGCAGTATTTT
J gene: TRBJ1-5; V gene: TRBV27; D gene: .; clone size: .; CDR3 protein: CASSLGQNQPQHF; CDR3 DNA: TGTGCCAGCAGTTTGGGGCAGAATCAGCCCCAGCATTTT
J gene: TRBJ2-7; V gene: TRBV2; D gene: .; clone size: .; CDR3 protein: CASSGDSLEQYF; CDR3 DNA: TGTGCCAGCAGCGGTGACAGCCTCGAGCAGTACTTC
J gene: TRBJ2-1; V gene: TRBV7-2; D gene: TRBD2; clone size: .; CDR3 protein: CASRPGRAYNEQFF; CDR3 DNA: TGTGCCAGCAGACCTGGGAGGGCTTACAATGAGCAGTTCTTC
J gene: TRBJ1-4; V gene: TRBV4-1; D gene: TRBD1; clone size: .; CDR3 protein: CASSKRRQGDEKLFF; CDR3 DNA: TGCGCCAGCAGCAAAAGGAGACAGGGTGATGAAAAACTGTTTTTT
J gene: TRBJ2-7; V gene: TRBV28; D gene: TRBD2; clone size: .; CDR3 protein: CASSLRTSGPGEQYF; CDR3 DNA: TGTGCCAGCAGTCTTCGGACTAGCGGGCCTGGCGAGCAGTACTTC
J gene: TRBJ2-5; V gene: TRBV27; D gene: TRBD2; clone size: .; CDR3 protein: CASSYWSTSGKETQYF; CDR3 DNA: TGTGCCAGCAGTTACTGGTCGACTAGCGGAAAAGAGACCCAGTACTTC
J gene: TRBJ1-6; V gene: TRBV6-5; D gene: .; clone size: .; CDR3 protein: CASGMTGINSPLHF; CDR3 DNA: TGTGCCAGTGGAATGACGGGGATTAATTCACCCCTCCACTTT
J gene: TRBJ1-2; V gene: TRBV12-3/TRBV12-4; D gene: TRBD1; clone size: .; CDR3 protein: CASSRQGYGYTF; CDR3 DNA: TGTGCCAGCAGTCGACAGGGGTATGGCTACACCTTC
J gene: TRBJ1-2; V gene: TRBV6-2/TRBV6-3; D gene: .; clone size: .; CDR3 protein: CASSFQQYGYYGYTF; CDR3 DNA: TGTGCCAGCAGTTTTCAACAGTACGGTTACTATGGCTACACCTTC
J gene: TRBJ1-6; V gene: TRBV28; D gene: .; clone size: .; CDR3 protein: CASSFVDSPLHF; CDR3 DNA: TGTGCCAGCAGTTTTGTCGATTCACCCCTCCACTTT
J gene: TRBJ2-2; V gene: TRBV13; D gene: .; clone size: .; CDR3 protein: CASSSYGELFF; CDR3 DNA: TGTGCCAGCAGTTCCTACGGGGAGCTGTTTTTT
J gene: TRBJ1-1; V gene: TRBV20-1; D gene: .; clone size: .; CDR3 protein: CSASLGSQEAFF; CDR3 DNA: TGCAGTGCTAGTCTGGGGAGTCAGGAAGCTTTCTTT
J gene: TRBJ2-6; V gene: TRBV29-1; D gene: TRBD1; clone size: .; CDR3 protein: CSVGQGAAGANVLTF; CDR3 DNA: TGCAGCGTAGGACAGGGGGCGGCTGGGGCCAACGTCCTGACTTTC
J gene: TRBJ1-4; V gene: TRBV2; D gene: TRBD1; clone size: .; CDR3 protein: CASSTTGATNEKLFF; CDR3 DNA: TGTGCCAGCAGCACCACAGGGGCAACTAATGAAAAACTGTTTTTT
J gene: TRBJ2-1; V gene: TRBV28; D gene: .; clone size: many; CDR3 protein: CASSLFDSLSYNEQFF; CDR3 DNA: TGTGCCAGCAGTTTATTTGACTCTCTCTCCTACAATGAGCAGTTCTTC